What follows are 20 T cell receptor beta chains derived from one specimen sequenced in a study of blood T cells in healthy people across ages. Using a J-beta primer mix together with a sample-barcoded 5' primer, a second PCR was run for 7 to 11 cycles. TCRdb fed the 5' RACE reads into MiXCR, producing one record per CDR3 protein. This sample has hundreds of thousands of distinct CDR3 sequences, with approximately 60% found just once. Sequenced input: blood. The receptors were gathered from a man aged 35-49 years in good health.

The V and J genes are TRBV15 and TRBJ2-7; D may be TRBD2 (6 bases). V lost 0 bases to trimming and J lost 6 bases, with 12 bases between them. CDR1 is LNHNV, CDR2 YYDKDF, per germline (reference sequence). The CDR3 has 14 amino acids. DNA of the CDR3: TGTGCCACCAGCAGAGATGGCGGGGCTTTCGAGCAGTACTTC. Its protein is CATSRDGGAFEQYF.

The chain joins TRBV5-1 to TRBJ2-3; TRBD1 agrees at 12 bases. Germline V gives CDR1 SGHRS, CDR2 YFSETQ. Trimming removed 5 bases from V and 4 bases from J; junction bases left unmatched: 5. The CDR3 runs to 15 residues. CDR3 protein: CASRPGTGGADTQYF. The CDR3 DNA reads TGCGCCAGCAGGCCCGGGACAGGGGGCGCAGATACGCAGTATTTT.

This clonotype was seen a handful of times. This chain joins TRBV28 and TRBJ2-3; 12 bases are shared with TRBD2. CDR1 and CDR2 (germline): MDHEN, SYDVKM. Trimming took 6 bases from V and 0 from J; bases not matched to a gene: 10. The CDR3 runs to 18 residues. The CDR3 nucleotides read TGTGCCAGCAGCCTCCCCGGACTAGCGGGACTAAGCACAGATACGCAGTATTTT. As protein: CASSLPGLAGLSTDTQYF.

The chain links TRBV12-3 or TRBV12-4 to TRBJ1-6; D is ambiguous. Trimming cost V 8 bases and J 0 bases, with 11 bases left between them. The CDR3 has 15 residues. The CDR3 loop is CASGELSSYNSPLHF. Here the CDR3 DNA reads TGTGCCAGCGGGGAACTTAGCTCCTATAATTCACCCCTCCACTTT.

This sequence joins TRBV18 and TRBJ1-5; 8 bases fit TRBD1. This CDR3 has 17 amino acids. Losses at the gene ends were 2 bases for V and 2 bases for J; bases not matched to a gene: 8. Germline-derived CDR1 and CDR2 are KGHSH and LQKENI. CDR3 coding DNA: TGTGCCAGCTCACCATCAGGGGGCGCTGGGGGCAATCAGCCCCAGCATTTT. This encodes CASSPSGGAGGNQPQHF.

V and J are TRBV20-1 and TRBJ2-1; 14 nucleotides agree with TRBD2. Unmatched junction bases numbered 11, after V lost 2 bases and J lost 2 bases. The germline V gene has CDR1 DFQATT and CDR2 SNEGSKA (reference sequence). This CDR3 is 19 amino acids long. The DNA of the CDR3 is TGCAGTGCTAGATTTCCGGGACTAGCGGGAGTGGGCCCCTACAATGAGCAGTTCTTC. Translation gives CSARFPGLAGVGPYNEQFF.

The CDR3: CASSPSGLWEYF. In nucleotides, the CDR3 is TGCGCCAGCAGCCCGTCAGGGTTGTGGGAGTATTTT. The V and J genes are TRBV5-1 and TRBJ2-3; tentative D call: TRBD1 (5 bases). CDR1 and CDR2 from the germline V gene are SGHRS and YFSETQ. The CDR3 covers 12 residues. The germline V and J ends were trimmed by 4 bases and 13 bases, with 16 bases remaining between them.

The chain recombines TRBV21-1 with TRBJ2-1; the table assigns TRBD1, which was not confirmed against the DNA. TRBV21-1 is flagged as a pseudogene. The CDR3 contains 17 residues. CDR3 residues: CASSASWGVRGGSEQFF. CDR3 DNA sequence: TGTGCCAGCAGCGCATCATGGGGAGTTAGAGGGGGAAGTGAGCAGTTCTTC.

The sample holds a few counts of this clonotype. This chain connects TRBV29-1 to TRBJ2-7, with 7 bases that match TRBD2. The CDR3 totals 13 residues. After removal of 8 bases from V and 0 bases from J, the junction contained 7 bases not matched to a gene. From germline, CDR1 is SQVTM and CDR2 ANQGSEA. The CDR3 loop reads CSIKGGSSYEQYF. The CDR3 coding sequence is TGCAGCATAAAGGGCGGGAGCTCCTACGAGCAGTACTTC.

V and J are TRBV4-1 and TRBJ2-1, with 10 bases matching TRBD2. The junction had 6 bases not matched to a gene; V was cut back by 2 bases and J by 5 bases. Germline V gene sequence: CDR1 MGHRA, CDR2 YSYEKL. The CDR3 loop spans 16 amino acids. In DNA form, the CDR3 reads TGCGCCAGCAGCCAACCCCTAGCGGGGGCCCACAATGAGCAGTTCTTC. Its translation is CASSQPLAGAHNEQFF.

This chain joins TRBV12-3 or TRBV12-4 and TRBJ2-7; D not resolved. There are 13 residues in the CDR3. V was trimmed by 3 bases and J by 3 bases, leaving 9 bases between them. CDR3 sequence (DNA): TGTGCCAGCAGTTTCGAGGATGTCTACGAGCAGTACTTC. It encodes CASSFEDVYEQYF.

The genes are TRBV5-5 and TRBJ2-7; a possible D gene is TRBD2 (5 bases). The CDR3 totals 16 residues. Germline values: CDR1 SGHKS, CDR2 YYEKEE (reference sequence). The V end was cut by 3 bases, the J end by 0 bases, with 16 bases between. The CDR3 region has the DNA TGTGCCAGCAGCTGGAGGACTGGCAGAGACTCCTACGAGCAGTACTTC. It is translated as CASSWRTGRDSYEQYF.

This clonotype has more than one count but fewer than ten. The J gene is TRBJ1-5, the V gene TRBV2, with 10 bases matching TRBD1. The V gene end was trimmed by 10 bases and the J gene end by 7 bases; junction bases not matched to a gene: 7. Per the germline V gene, CDR1 is SNHLY and CDR2 is FYNNEI. There are 13 residues in the CDR3. The CDR3 region has the DNA TGTGCCACGAGGGACAGGGGTACCCAGCCCCAGCATTTT. It codes for CATRDRGTQPQHF.

V is TRBV10-3 and J is TRBJ2-1, with 7 nucleotides matching TRBD2. The CDR3 totals 16 residues. Germline lookup yields CDR1 ENHRY and CDR2 SYGVKD. V shed 6 bases and J 4 bases; nucleotides not matched to a gene: 12. CDR3 in DNA: TGTGCCATCAGCTTCTTAGCGGGTTCCGGGTACAATGAGCAGTTCTTC. Translated, it gives CAISFLAGSGYNEQFF.

This clonotype was counted a single time. This sequence joins TRBV12-3 or TRBV12-4 and TRBJ2-1; 7 bases line up with TRBD2. The CDR3 consists of 14 residues. Unmatched junction bases numbered 9, after V lost 5 bases and J lost 8 bases. The CDR3 bases are TGTGCCAGCAGTCCTTCTCCGGGGAGGGATGAGCAGTTCTTC. This codes for CASSPSPGRDEQFF.

The chain is built from TRBV20-1 and TRBJ1-5; D not certain. V lost 5 bases to trimming and J lost 4 bases, with 9 bases between them. CDR3 size: 12 residues. Germline assignment: CDR1 DFQATT and CDR2 SNEGSKA (reference sequence). The CDR3 sequence is CSAFDPNQPQHF. The CDR3, as DNA: TGCAGTGCTTTTGACCCGAATCAGCCCCAGCATTTT.

This clonotype appeared a few times. For the CDR3, the DNA is TGTGCCAGCAGTTATACCGGGAGGGACTACGAGCAGTACTTC. Its protein is CASSYTGRDYEQYF. The chain carries TRBV6-6 and TRBJ2-7; TRBD2 aligns across 8 bases. The CDR3 loop spans 14 amino acids. Trimming took 3 bases from V and 3 from J; bases not matched to a gene: 4. Looked up from germline, CDR1 is MNHNY and CDR2 is SVGAGI (reference sequence).

This rearrangement joins TRBV3-1 to TRBJ2-1; 10 bases are a match to TRBD2. V trimming: 2 bases; J trimming: 7 bases; junction bases outside the gene matches: 5. The germline gives CDR1 LGHDT, CDR2 YNNKEL (reference sequence). The CDR3 consists of 15 residues. The DNA for the CDR3 is TGTGCCAGCAGCCAACTGACTAGCGGGCGAAATGAGCAGTTCTTC. Residues: CASSQLTSGRNEQFF.

This chain connects TRBV11-2 to TRBJ1-2, with unresolved D. V lost 1 base and J 4 bases, leaving 7 bases between the germline ends. The CDR3 runs 13 residues. Germline CDR1 and CDR2: SGHAT and FQNNGV. CDR3 nucleotides: TGTGCCAGCAGCTTAGGTTGGACCTATGGCTACACCTTC. Translation: CASSLGWTYGYTF. Together with reference TRBV11-2 and TRBJ1-2, the CDR3 gives the full variable domain: EAGVAQSPRYKIIEKRQSVAFWCNPISGHATLYWYQQILGQGPKLLIQFQNNGVVDDSQLPKDRFSAERLKGVDSTLKIQPAKLEDSAVYLCASSLGWTYGYTFGSGTRLTVV.

This clonotype was found once. The V call is TRBV7-2, the J call TRBJ2-1; D gene ambiguous. Trimming cost V 0 bases and J 15 bases, with 15 bases left between them. This CDR3 has 13 residues. Looked up from germline, CDR1 is SGHTA and CDR2 is FQGNSA. The CDR3 DNA sequence: TGTGCCAGCAGCTTAGCCTCCGGAGAGACCCCGTTCTTC. Translation gives CASSLASGETPFF. Based on the CDR3 plus reference TRBV7-2 and TRBJ2-1, the full variable domain is GAGVSQSPSNKVTEKGKDVELRCDPISGHTALYWYRQSLGQGLEFLIYFQGNSAPDKSGLPSDRFSAERTGGSVSTLTIQRTQQEDSAVYLCASSLASGETPFFGPGTRLTVL.